Listed below are T cell receptor beta chains from one sample, sequenced in a study of shared T cell receptors in the human thymus. Data came from immunoSEQ multiplex PCR; TCRdb stores just in-frame clones and leaves some out. The sample lists 630,000 or so clones; about 89% were seen once. These data were also filed under a second study, of human thymus T cells.

The sequencing sample was made of thymocytes. These receptors all come from a boy under two years old with a congenital heart defect. Both conserved end residues are part of each CDR3. The D gene is left open where the match is weak. Not every row has a clone size; where given, it reads once, few, many or a size class.

j_gene: TRBJ1-2; abundance: .; d_gene: .; v_gene: TRBV6-5; CDR3nt: TGTGCCAGCAGTTACTGGCCGAGGCTCAACTATGGCTACACCTTC; CDR3aa: CASSYWPRLNYGYTF
j_gene: TRBJ2-5; abundance: .; d_gene: .; v_gene: TRBV29-1; CDR3nt: TGCAGCGTTGACGGACGGGAACACCAGTACTTC; CDR3aa: CSVDGREHQYF
j_gene: TRBJ2-4; abundance: .; d_gene: .; v_gene: TRBV5-1; CDR3nt: TGCGCCAGCAGCCCTAACCTACAGGGATTAAAGTACTTC; CDR3aa: CASSPNLQGLKYF
j_gene: TRBJ1-1; abundance: .; d_gene: TRBD1; v_gene: TRBV7-8; CDR3nt: TGTGCCAGCAGCCCATTTGACAGGGTGAACACTGAAGCTTTCTTT; CDR3aa: CASSPFDRVNTEAFF
j_gene: TRBJ2-1; abundance: once; d_gene: TRBD2; v_gene: TRBV11-3; CDR3nt: TGTGCCAGCAGCTTATGGGGGGGGAATGAGCAGTTCTTC; CDR3aa: CASSLWGGNEQFF
j_gene: TRBJ2-7; abundance: .; d_gene: TRBD2; v_gene: TRBV5-5; CDR3nt: TGTGCCAGCAGCGAACTAGCGGGAGAGGTAAACGAGCAGTACTTC; CDR3aa: CASSELAGEVNEQYF
j_gene: TRBJ1-4; abundance: .; d_gene: TRBD1; v_gene: TRBV4-3; CDR3nt: TGCGCCAGCAGCCAAAGAGTGGTGAGCGGCAGGGGGCCGACTAATGAAAAACTGTTTTTT; CDR3aa: CASSQRVVSGRGPTNEKLFF
j_gene: TRBJ2-7; abundance: few; d_gene: .; v_gene: TRBV6-1; CDR3nt: TGTGCCAGCAGTGATGGCGACAGGCTTCTTTTCTACGAGCAGTACTTC; CDR3aa: CASSDGDRLLFYEQYF
j_gene: TRBJ2-7; abundance: .; d_gene: TRBD1; v_gene: TRBV30; CDR3nt: TGTGCCTGGAGAAGCCGACAGGGGGTTTACGAGCAGTACTTC; CDR3aa: CAWRSRQGVYEQYF
j_gene: TRBJ1-1; abundance: .; d_gene: TRBD1; v_gene: TRBV29-1; CDR3nt: TGCAGCGTTGTTCGACAGGGGAACACTGAAGCTTTCTTT; CDR3aa: CSVVRQGNTEAFF
j_gene: TRBJ1-5; abundance: once; d_gene: .; v_gene: TRBV7-9; CDR3nt: TGTGCCAGCAGCTCACATCCTGGCAATCAGCCCCAGCATTTT; CDR3aa: CASSSHPGNQPQHF
j_gene: TRBJ2-7; abundance: .; d_gene: .; v_gene: TRBV19; CDR3nt: TGTGCCAGTAGTATGACAGGTCCTGACGAGCAGTACTTC; CDR3aa: CASSMTGPDEQYF
j_gene: TRBJ1-6; abundance: .; d_gene: TRBD1; v_gene: TRBV7-2; CDR3nt: TGTGCCAGCAGTCTCTTGGGACAGGATAATTCACCCCTCCACTTT; CDR3aa: CASSLLGQDNSPLHF
j_gene: TRBJ1-6; abundance: .; d_gene: .; v_gene: TRBV5-6; CDR3nt: TGTGCCAGCAGCTTGGGGGGGGGTATGGGGCTTTCACCCCTCCACTTT; CDR3aa: CASSLGGGMGLSPLHF
j_gene: TRBJ2-1; abundance: .; d_gene: .; v_gene: TRBV28; CDR3nt: TGTGCCAGCAGTATGAGCGTCGATGAGCAGTTCTTC; CDR3aa: CASSMSVDEQFF
j_gene: TRBJ1-1; abundance: .; d_gene: TRBD1; v_gene: TRBV7-9; CDR3nt: TGTGCCAGCAGGTCCCGGGACAGGGTAGGTGAAGCTTTCTTT; CDR3aa: CASRSRDRVGEAFF
j_gene: TRBJ1-2; abundance: once; d_gene: .; v_gene: TRBV12-5; CDR3nt: TGTGCTAGTGGTTTGGCGACAGCTTATGGCTACACCTTC; CDR3aa: CASGLATAYGYTF
j_gene: TRBJ1-1; abundance: .; d_gene: TRBD1; v_gene: TRBV9; CDR3nt: TGTGCCAGCAGCTTGGCCGGGACAGGGGGCAGAATGTTCTTT; CDR3aa: CASSLAGTGGRMFF
j_gene: TRBJ1-5; abundance: .; d_gene: TRBD1; v_gene: TRBV30; CDR3nt: TGTGCCTGGAGCGACAGGGCGGAGCCCCAGCATTTT; CDR3aa: CAWSDRAEPQHF
j_gene: TRBJ2-1; abundance: .; d_gene: .; v_gene: TRBV12-5; CDR3nt: TGTGCTAGTGGTTTTAAACGGAGCTCCTACAATGAGCAGTTCTTC; CDR3aa: CASGFKRSSYNEQFF
j_gene: TRBJ2-1; abundance: .; d_gene: .; v_gene: TRBV6-4; CDR3nt: TGTGCCAGCAGTCGGCTGCTAGGAGGGTATGGTGAGCAGTTCTTC; CDR3aa: CASSRLLGGYGEQFF
j_gene: TRBJ1-5; abundance: once; d_gene: .; v_gene: TRBV27; CDR3nt: TGTGCCAGCAGTCCTCGGGGAGGGACGGATCAGCCCCAGCATTTT; CDR3aa: CASSPRGGTDQPQHF
j_gene: TRBJ2-5; abundance: .; d_gene: TRBD1; v_gene: TRBV11-3; CDR3nt: TGTGCCCTATTATGGGACAGGGTACAGGAGACCCAGTACTTC; CDR3aa: CALLWDRVQETQYF
j_gene: TRBJ1-4; abundance: .; d_gene: .; v_gene: TRBV11-2; CDR3nt: TGTGCCAGCATTGGAGGGGTTAATGAAAAACTGTTTTTT; CDR3aa: CASIGGVNEKLFF
j_gene: TRBJ2-7; abundance: .; d_gene: .; v_gene: TRBV12-5; CDR3nt: TGTGCTAGTGGCCCCACCCAGATGCGGGAAGCCTACGAGCAGTACTTC; CDR3aa: CASGPTQMREAYEQYF
j_gene: TRBJ2-7; abundance: .; d_gene: .; v_gene: TRBV28; CDR3nt: TGTGCCAGCAGCCTTGACAGGTTCTTCTACGAGCAGTACTTC; CDR3aa: CASSLDRFFYEQYF
j_gene: TRBJ1-2; abundance: .; d_gene: .; v_gene: TRBV7-9; CDR3nt: TGTGCCAGCAGCTTCGGGGGGGACTATGGCTACACCTTC; CDR3aa: CASSFGGDYGYTF
j_gene: TRBJ2-1; abundance: once; d_gene: TRBD2; v_gene: TRBV4-3; CDR3nt: TGCGCCAGCAGCCAAGATAAGTTACGACTAGCGGGGGGTCGCTACAATGAGCAGTTCTTC; CDR3aa: CASSQDKLRLAGGRYNEQFF
j_gene: TRBJ1-3; abundance: .; d_gene: TRBD1; v_gene: TRBV15; CDR3nt: TGTGCCACCAGCAGAGATCGCCCCCGAGACAGGGTCAACTCCTCTGGAAACACCATATATTTT; CDR3aa: CATSRDRPRDRVNSSGNTIYF
j_gene: TRBJ2-3; abundance: .; d_gene: .; v_gene: TRBV25-1; CDR3nt: TGTGCCAGCAATCAATTCGGGAGTGGCACAGATACGCAGTATTTT; CDR3aa: CASNQFGSGTDTQYF
j_gene: TRBJ2-5; abundance: .; d_gene: TRBD1; v_gene: TRBV13; CDR3nt: TGTGCCAGCAGCTTAAGACAGGGCCAAGAGACCCAGTACTTC; CDR3aa: CASSLRQGQETQYF
j_gene: TRBJ2-3; abundance: once; d_gene: TRBD2; v_gene: TRBV2; CDR3nt: TGTGCCAGCAGTGAAGCGGAATCAGCGGGGGGGGCCTTGACAGATACGCAGTATTTT; CDR3aa: CASSEAESAGGALTDTQYF
j_gene: TRBJ1-5; abundance: .; d_gene: .; v_gene: TRBV5-6; CDR3nt: TGTGCCAGCAGCTCGGGAAATCAGCCCCAGCATTTT; CDR3aa: CASSSGNQPQHF
j_gene: TRBJ1-1; abundance: .; d_gene: TRBD1; v_gene: TRBV10-3; CDR3nt: TGTGCCATCAGTGAGTATGAGAGGACAGGGGGAACTGAAGCTTTCTTT; CDR3aa: CAISEYERTGGTEAFF
j_gene: TRBJ1-2; abundance: few; d_gene: TRBD1; v_gene: TRBV4-1; CDR3nt: TGCGCCAGCAGCCACGGGACAGGACGAAGCTATGGCTACACCTTC; CDR3aa: CASSHGTGRSYGYTF
j_gene: TRBJ1-5; abundance: .; d_gene: .; v_gene: TRBV27; CDR3nt: TGTGCCAGCAGTCCATTACTCGATAGCAATCAGCCCCAGCATTTT; CDR3aa: CASSPLLDSNQPQHF
j_gene: TRBJ1-5; abundance: .; d_gene: .; v_gene: TRBV27; CDR3nt: TGTGCCAGCAGTTTAAACGGGGTCAATCAGCCCCAGCATTTT; CDR3aa: CASSLNGVNQPQHF
j_gene: TRBJ2-5; abundance: .; d_gene: TRBD2; v_gene: TRBV5-1; CDR3nt: TGCGCCAGCAGCTTGGTATCCGGGGGGACGCAGGAGACCCAGTACTTC; CDR3aa: CASSLVSGGTQETQYF
j_gene: TRBJ1-1; abundance: .; d_gene: .; v_gene: TRBV18; CDR3nt: TGTGCCAGCTCCCCCCGAGTGGAGCCGACAGACCTCATGAACACTGAAGCTTTCTTT; CDR3aa: CASSPRVEPTDLMNTEAFF
j_gene: TRBJ1-5; abundance: .; d_gene: TRBD1; v_gene: TRBV27; CDR3nt: TGTGCCAGCAGTAACGGGACAGGCAATCAGCCCCAGCATTTT; CDR3aa: CASSNGTGNQPQHF
j_gene: TRBJ1-3; abundance: .; d_gene: .; v_gene: TRBV13; CDR3nt: TGTGCCAGCAGCTTAGGGGGCCCCCTCTCTGGAAACACCATATATTTT; CDR3aa: CASSLGGPLSGNTIYF
j_gene: TRBJ2-3; abundance: .; d_gene: TRBD2; v_gene: TRBV29-1; CDR3nt: TGCAGCGTTGACCCTAGCGGGAGCATTTGGGGGGCGCACCCCACAGATACGCAGTATTTT; CDR3aa: CSVDPSGSIWGAHPTDTQYF
j_gene: TRBJ1-1; abundance: .; d_gene: .; v_gene: TRBV7-4; CDR3nt: TGTGCCAGCAGCTTAGTTGCGGGTGTTGGGAACACTGAAGCTTTCTTT; CDR3aa: CASSLVAGVGNTEAFF
j_gene: TRBJ1-5; abundance: .; d_gene: .; v_gene: TRBV30; CDR3nt: TGTGCCTGGTCCGAGAGCAATCAGCCCCAGCATTTT; CDR3aa: CAWSESNQPQHF
j_gene: TRBJ2-5; abundance: .; d_gene: TRBD1; v_gene: TRBV6-1; CDR3nt: TGTGCCAGCAGTTTGGACAGGGGGCAAGAGACCCAGTACTTC; CDR3aa: CASSLDRGQETQYF
j_gene: TRBJ1-2; abundance: .; d_gene: .; v_gene: TRBV7-3; CDR3nt: TGTGCCAGCAGCCCGCGGGGTGTCTACACCTTC; CDR3aa: CASSPRGVYTF
j_gene: TRBJ2-7; abundance: .; d_gene: .; v_gene: TRBV5-1; CDR3nt: TGCGCCAGCAGCTTGGGACCCCAACAGGGCCCCTACGAGCAGTACTTC; CDR3aa: CASSLGPQQGPYEQYF
j_gene: TRBJ2-3; abundance: .; d_gene: .; v_gene: TRBV5-1; CDR3nt: TGCGCCAGCAGCTTGGATGTGGGACTCCCCACAGATACGCAGTATTTT; CDR3aa: CASSLDVGLPTDTQYF
j_gene: TRBJ1-4; abundance: few; d_gene: TRBD1; v_gene: TRBV5-6; CDR3nt: TGTGCCAGCAGCCCTTCAATGGGACAGGGGGCGAGAACGAATGAAAAACTGTTTTTT; CDR3aa: CASSPSMGQGARTNEKLFF
j_gene: TRBJ2-7; abundance: .; d_gene: TRBD2; v_gene: TRBV5-5; CDR3nt: TGTGCCAGCAGCCAGTTTGGGACTAGCGGGATGCCCTCCTACGAGCAGTACTTC; CDR3aa: CASSQFGTSGMPSYEQYF
j_gene: TRBJ2-7; abundance: .; d_gene: TRBD1; v_gene: TRBV19; CDR3nt: TGTGCCAGTAGTATGGGACAGGGCTCCTACGAGCAGTACTTC; CDR3aa: CASSMGQGSYEQYF
j_gene: TRBJ2-1; abundance: .; d_gene: TRBD1; v_gene: TRBV13; CDR3nt: TGTGCCAGCAGCTCCGGGACAGGGGGTCTTATTTTCAATGAGCAGTTCTTC; CDR3aa: CASSSGTGGLIFNEQFF
j_gene: TRBJ1-1; abundance: .; d_gene: .; v_gene: TRBV5-1; CDR3nt: TGCGCCAGCAGCCCATCTAGACAGGCACAACCCCGGCCGAACACTGAAGCTTTCTTT; CDR3aa: CASSPSRQAQPRPNTEAFF
j_gene: TRBJ2-1; abundance: .; d_gene: TRBD2; v_gene: TRBV13; CDR3nt: TGTGCCAGCAGCTCGGACCCCCTAGCGGGAGGAGACAATGAGCAGTTCTTC; CDR3aa: CASSSDPLAGGDNEQFF
j_gene: TRBJ1-2; abundance: .; d_gene: .; v_gene: TRBV27; CDR3nt: TGTGCCAGCTTCAGACAGAACTATGGCTACACCTTC; CDR3aa: CASFRQNYGYTF
j_gene: TRBJ1-4; abundance: .; d_gene: .; v_gene: TRBV14; CDR3nt: TGTGCCAGCAGCCAAGGGATAGGGGGACGCAGTCGAGATGAAAAACTGTTTTTT; CDR3aa: CASSQGIGGRSRDEKLFF
j_gene: TRBJ2-7; abundance: .; d_gene: TRBD1; v_gene: TRBV27; CDR3nt: TGTGCCAGCAGTTTAGGGGTAGGCAGGGGGAAATACGAGCAGTACTTC; CDR3aa: CASSLGVGRGKYEQYF
j_gene: TRBJ2-5; abundance: .; d_gene: .; v_gene: TRBV6-5; CDR3nt: TGTGCCAGCAGTTACTCGACTCGTCAGTTCAGTGAGACCCAGTACTTC; CDR3aa: CASSYSTRQFSETQYF
j_gene: TRBJ2-5; abundance: .; d_gene: .; v_gene: TRBV4-2; CDR3nt: TGTGCCAGCAGCCAAGGGGATAGGGGAACCCCAGAGACCCAGTACTTC; CDR3aa: CASSQGDRGTPETQYF
j_gene: TRBJ2-7; abundance: .; d_gene: TRBD1; v_gene: TRBV7-9; CDR3nt: TGTGCCAGCAGCTTAGGCAGCGGGACAGGGACCGCCTACGAGCAGTACTTC; CDR3aa: CASSLGSGTGTAYEQYF